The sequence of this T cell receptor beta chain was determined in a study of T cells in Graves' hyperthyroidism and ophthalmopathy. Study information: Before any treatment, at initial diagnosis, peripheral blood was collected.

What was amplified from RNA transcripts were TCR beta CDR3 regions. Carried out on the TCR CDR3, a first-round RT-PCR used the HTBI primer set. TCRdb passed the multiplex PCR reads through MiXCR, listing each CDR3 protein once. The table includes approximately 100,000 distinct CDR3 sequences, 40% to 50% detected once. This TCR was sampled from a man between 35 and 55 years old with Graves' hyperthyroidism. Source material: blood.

Written as DNA, the CDR3 is TGTGCCAGCAGGGGGGGGGGCCTCAACTATGGCTACACCTTC. Protein sequence: CASRGGGLNYGYTF. The chain links TRBV6-1 to TRBJ1-2; tentatively, D is TRBD1 (6 bases). V gave up 6 bases and J gave up 2 bases, with 13 bases separating them. CDR1 and CDR2 (germline): MNHNS, SASEGT. CDR3 length: 14 residues.